The rows below give T cell receptor beta chains drawn from one sample of a study of Graves' ophthalmopathy and Graves' hyperthyroidism. TCRdb redid the calling of the multiplex PCR reads with MiXCR, one entry per CDR3 protein. The sample has more than 300,000 distinct CDR3 sequences, about a sixth seen once; the top ten hold about 2.4%. Material for sequencing was peripheral blood. All receptors derive from an adult woman with stable Graves' hyperthyroidism. CDR3s include the opening cysteine and the closing phenylalanine or tryptophan. Each record gives: V gene, J gene, clone size, D gene, CDR3 DNA, CDR3 protein. The D gene is left open where the match is weak. For some rows the clone size is stated as once, few or many, or as a class when expanded; others skip it.

>TRBV6-1|TRBJ1-6|many|.
TGTGCCAGCAGTCGTACAGGTTCACCCCTCCACTTT
CASSRTGSPLHF
>TRBV15|TRBJ1-1|many|.
TGTGCCACCAGCAGAGATGAGGAGAACACTGAAGCTTTCTTT
CATSRDEENTEAFF
>TRBV5-5|TRBJ2-2|few|.
TGTGCCAGCAGCTTTTTCCCCCGGAGGGAGCTGTTTTTT
CASSFFPRRELFF
>TRBV12-3/TRBV12-4|TRBJ1-5|.|TRBD1
TGTGCCAGCAGTTTGGGGACACGAGGGGGCCTAGATCAGCCCCAGCATTTT
CASSLGTRGGLDQPQHF
>TRBV12-3/TRBV12-4|TRBJ2-5|many|TRBD1
TGTGCCAGCAGAGGACAGGTTCAAGAGACCCAGTACTTC
CASRGQVQETQYF
>TRBV19|TRBJ2-5|many|.
TGTGCCAGTAGTACGTCCGGGACAATGGAGACCCAGTACTTC
CASSTSGTMETQYF
>TRBV12-3/TRBV12-4|TRBJ2-3|many|.
TGTGCCAGCACGCCCAGCGGGACAGATACGCAGTATTTT
CASTPSGTDTQYF
>TRBV7-3|TRBJ1-1|many|.
TGTGCCAGCAGCTCCCACAGAAACACTGAAGCTTTCTTT
CASSSHRNTEAFF
>TRBV4-1|TRBJ2-7|few|TRBD2
TGCGCCAGCAGCCAAGCTGCCCGCGCTAGCGGGAGTTACGAGCAGTACTTC
CASSQAARASGSYEQYF
>TRBV12-3/TRBV12-4|TRBJ2-6|many|.
TGTGCCAGCAGCCCCGGGCCCGGAGGCTCTGGGGCCAACGTCCTGACTTTC
CASSPGPGGSGANVLTF
>TRBV5-1|TRBJ2-7|many|.
TGCGCCAGCAGCTTAGGTACAGGACCCTCCTACGAGCAGTACTTC
CASSLGTGPSYEQYF
>TRBV19|TRBJ2-7|many|.
TGTGCCAGTAGTAATGTAACCTACGAGCAGTACTTC
CASSNVTYEQYF
>TRBV7-2|TRBJ2-4|many|.
TGTGCCAGCAGCGTGGTGGCGGGGACCCTAGCCAAAAACATTCAGTACTTC
CASSVVAGTLAKNIQYF
>TRBV6-2/TRBV6-3|TRBJ1-1|.|TRBD1
TGTGCCAGCAGTTACTCGTTCCAGGTAAAAAGGGACAGGGGATTTGGCAACACTGAAGCTTTCTTT
CASSYSFQVKRDRGFGNTEAFF
>TRBV7-2|TRBJ2-5|.|.
TGTGCCAGCAGCGTCCTCGGACAGGCGGGGGAGCAGTACTTC
CASSVLGQAGEQYF